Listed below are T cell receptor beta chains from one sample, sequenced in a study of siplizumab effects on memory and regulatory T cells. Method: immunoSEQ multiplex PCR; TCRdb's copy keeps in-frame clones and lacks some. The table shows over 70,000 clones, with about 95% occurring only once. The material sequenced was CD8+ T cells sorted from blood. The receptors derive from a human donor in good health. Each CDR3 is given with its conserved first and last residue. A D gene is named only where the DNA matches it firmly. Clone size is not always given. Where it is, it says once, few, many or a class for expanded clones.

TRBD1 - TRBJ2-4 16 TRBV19 TGTGCCAGTAGTGTCGGACAGGGTATAGCCAAAAACATTCAGTACTTC CASSVGQGIAKNIQYF
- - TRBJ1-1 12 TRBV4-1 TGCGCCAGCAGCCCACAGGGTTCTGAAGCTTTCTTT CASSPQGSEAFF
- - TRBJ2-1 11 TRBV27 TGTGCCAGCAGTTTCGGCTCTCTACAGTTCTTC CASSFGSLQFF
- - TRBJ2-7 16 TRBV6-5 TGTGCCAGCAGTTATTCTCCGGACAAAAACTCCTACGAGCAGTACTTC CASSYSPDKNSYEQYF
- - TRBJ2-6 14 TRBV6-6 TGTGCCAGCAGCCCTCGTTCCGGGGCCAACGTCCTGACTTTC CASSPRSGANVLTF
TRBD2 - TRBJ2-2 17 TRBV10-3 TGTGCCATCAGTGAGGCGGCTGCGGGAGAAGCCACCGGGGAGCTGTTTTTT CAISEAAAGEATGELFF
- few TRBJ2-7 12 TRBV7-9 TGTGCCAGCAGTACGAGTGGCTACGAGCAGTACTTC CASSTSGYEQYF
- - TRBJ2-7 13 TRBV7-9 TGTGCCAGCAGTCGCAGGGGGGTCTACGAGCAGTACTTC CASSRRGVYEQYF
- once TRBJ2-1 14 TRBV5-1 TGCGCCAGCAGCTTACGAGCGGGTTACAATGAGCAGTTCTTC CASSLRAGYNEQFF
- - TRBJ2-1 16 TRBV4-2 TGTGCCAGCAGCCAAGTTCCGGACAGCAGCTACAATGAGCAGTTCTTC CASSQVPDSSYNEQFF
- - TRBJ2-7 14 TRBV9 TGTGCCAGCAGCGTAGGTCCAGGGTTCGAGGAGCAGTACTTC CASSVGPGFEEQYF
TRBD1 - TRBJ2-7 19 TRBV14 TGTGCCAGCAGCCACCTTGAGGGGGACAGGCTACAACTTGAGGTCGAGCAGTACTTC CASSHLEGDRLQLEVEQYF
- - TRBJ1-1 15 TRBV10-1 TGCGCCAGCAGTGAGTCGGCGGCAGGAAACACTGAAGCTTTCTTT CASSESAAGNTEAFF
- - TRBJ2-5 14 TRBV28 TGTGCCAGCACATCGGACGGCGGAGGCGAGACCCAGTACTTC CASTSDGGGETQYF
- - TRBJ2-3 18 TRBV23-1 TGCGCCAGCAGTCCCACTGGGGGGCGGGAGTCTTATATAGATACGCAGTATTTT CASSPTGGRESYIDTQYF
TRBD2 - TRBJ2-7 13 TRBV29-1 TGCAGCGTTCTAGCGGCCAATTCCTACGAGCAGTACTTC CSVLAANSYEQYF
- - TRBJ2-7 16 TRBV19 TGTGCCAGTAGTAAGGGGCAACGTTCTCCATCCTACGAGCAGTACTTC CASSKGQRSPSYEQYF
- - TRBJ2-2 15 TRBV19 TGTGCCAGTAGTATAAACCCAGGAACCACCGGGGAGCTGTTTTTT CASSINPGTTGELFF
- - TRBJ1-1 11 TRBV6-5 TGTGCCAGCAGCCTGGGACGAGAAGCTTTCTTT CASSLGREAFF
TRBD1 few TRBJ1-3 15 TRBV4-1 TGCGCCAGCAGCCCGGACAGGGGGTCTGGAAACACCATATATTTT CASSPDRGSGNTIYF
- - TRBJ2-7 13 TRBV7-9 TGTGCCAGCAGCTTAGTTTCCGGGGTCGAGCAGTACTTC CASSLVSGVEQYF
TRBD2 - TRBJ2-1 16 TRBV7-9 TGTGCCAGCAGCTTAGGAGCGGGAAGATTGGTCTATGAGCAGTTCTTC CASSLGAGRLVYEQFF
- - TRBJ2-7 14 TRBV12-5 TGTGCTAGTGGTGTACCGGGACTTACCTACGAGCAGTACTTC CASGVPGLTYEQYF
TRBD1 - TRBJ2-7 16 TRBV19 TGTGCCAGTAGTATTTCCGACAGGGTCGCCTCCTACGAGCAGTACTTC CASSISDRVASYEQYF
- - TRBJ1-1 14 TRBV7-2 TGTGCCAGCAGCTTAGCCCGGGGATACACTGAAGCTTTCTTT CASSLARGYTEAFF
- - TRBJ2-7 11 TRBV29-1 TGCAGCGTTCGGAGCTCCTACGAGCAGTACTTC CSVRSSYEQYF
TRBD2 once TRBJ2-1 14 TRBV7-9 TGTGCCAGCAGCTTCGGACTAGCGGAAGGTGAGCAGTTCTTC CASSFGLAEGEQFF
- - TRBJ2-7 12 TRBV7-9 TGTGCCAGCAGCCCGGACGTGCACGAGCAGTACTTC CASSPDVHEQYF
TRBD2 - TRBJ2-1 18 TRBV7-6 TGTGCCAGCAGCTTAGAGTTCTCCCTAGCGGGAGTTTTCAATGAGCAGTTCTTC CASSLEFSLAGVFNEQFF
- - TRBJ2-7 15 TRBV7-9 TGTGCCAGCAGCTTAGACCGAGGGGTCTTCTACGAGCAGTACTTC CASSLDRGVFYEQYF
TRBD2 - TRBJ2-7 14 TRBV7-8 TGTGCCAGCAGCTTAGCTGGGACTAGCAAAGAGCAGTACTTC CASSLAGTSKEQYF
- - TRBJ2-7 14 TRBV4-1 TGCGCCAGCAGCCACCGGGACACCGAATACGAGCAGTACTTC CASSHRDTEYEQYF
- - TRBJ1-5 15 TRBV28 TGTGCCAGCAGTTTAGTCAGATATAGCAATCAGCCCCAGCATTTT CASSLVRYSNQPQHF
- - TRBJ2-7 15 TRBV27 TGTGCCAGCAGGGTGGGGATGCGGGGCACCTACGAGCAGTACTTC CASRVGMRGTYEQYF
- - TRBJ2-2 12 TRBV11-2 TGTGCCAGCAGCTTGAGGGCCGGGGAGCTGTTTTTT CASSLRAGELFF
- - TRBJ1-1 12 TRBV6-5 TGTGCCAGCAGTTACTTGGGGTATGAAGCTTTCTTT CASSYLGYEAFF
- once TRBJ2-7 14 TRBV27 TGTGCCAGCAGCCTTACAGGGTTCAACTACGAGCAGTACTTC CASSLTGFNYEQYF
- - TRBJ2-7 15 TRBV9 TGTGCCAGCAGCCCCGGAGGGGGCGGGTCCTACGAGCAGTACTTC CASSPGGGGSYEQYF
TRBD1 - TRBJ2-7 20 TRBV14 TGTGCCAGCAGCCAAGACGATATCGGCTACGGGACAGGGGTTTCCTACGAGCAGTACTTC CASSQDDIGYGTGVSYEQYF
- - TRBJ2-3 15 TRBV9 TGTGCCAGCAGCGTAGAGGCGGGATACACAGATACGCAGTATTTT CASSVEAGYTDTQYF
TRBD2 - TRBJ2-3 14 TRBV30 TGTGCCTGGAATTCGGGTACGGGAGGAGATACGCAGTATTTT CAWNSGTGGDTQYF
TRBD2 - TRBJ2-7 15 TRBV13 TGTGCCAGCAGCTTAGCCCTAGCGGGGAACTACGAGCAGTACTTC CASSLALAGNYEQYF
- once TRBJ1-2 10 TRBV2 TGTGCCAGCAGTGAAGCAGGGCACACCTTC CASSEAGHTF
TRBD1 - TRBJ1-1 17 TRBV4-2 TGTGCCAGCAGCCAAGTTGGGACAGAGAACGCGAACACTGAAGCTTTCTTT CASSQVGTENANTEAFF
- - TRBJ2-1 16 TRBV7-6 TGTGCCAGCAGCTCACCCTGGGACGAGACCGGCAATGAGCAGTTCTTC CASSSPWDETGNEQFF
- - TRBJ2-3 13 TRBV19 TGTGCCAGTAGTCACGTGGGTTCAGATACGCAGTATTTT CASSHVGSDTQYF
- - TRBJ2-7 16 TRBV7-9 TGTGCCAGCAGCCAGGATCAAAGGTCCCCATTCTACGAGCAGTACTTC CASSQDQRSPFYEQYF
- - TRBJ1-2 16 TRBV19 TGTGCCAGTACCACATTCTTGGAGGGGAAGGACTATGGCTACACCTTC CASTTFLEGKDYGYTF
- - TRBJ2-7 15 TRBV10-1 TGCGCCAGCAGCCCCGCCGTGGGGGCCGGATGGGAGCAGTACTTC CASSPAVGAGWEQYF
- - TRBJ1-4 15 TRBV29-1 TGCAGCGTTGCCCGGGACACAAGGTTACGGGGAAAACTGTTTTTT CSVARDTRLRGKLFF
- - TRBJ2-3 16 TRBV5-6 TGTGCCAGCAACCCGGATCCCCTCGGTCGGTCGGATACGCAGTATTTT CASNPDPLGRSDTQYF
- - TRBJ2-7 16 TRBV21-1 TGTGCCAGCAGCAAAGATGACAGGGTACTACCCTACGAGCAGTACTTC CASSKDDRVLPYEQYF
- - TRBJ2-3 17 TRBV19 TGTGCCAGCGCCGGGACAGGGTTAGCGGGAGGCCCAGATACGCAGTATTTT CASAGTGLAGGPDTQYF
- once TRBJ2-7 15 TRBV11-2 TGTGCCAGCAGCTTTAATCGGGGGCGCATGGACGAGCAGTACTTC CASSFNRGRMDEQYF
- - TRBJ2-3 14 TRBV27 TGTGCCAGCAGTCCAAGACCATACACAGATACGCAGTATTTT CASSPRPYTDTQYF
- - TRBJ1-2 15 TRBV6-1 TGTGCCAGCAGTGAAGGGGCAGGTTCTGCCTATGGCTACACCTTC CASSEGAGSAYGYTF
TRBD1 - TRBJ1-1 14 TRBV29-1 TGCAGCGTTGATGACGACAGGGATAACACTGAAGCTTTCTTT CSVDDDRDNTEAFF
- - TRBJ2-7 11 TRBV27 TGTGCCAGCAGTTTACTGAGGACCGGTTACTTC CASSLLRTGYF
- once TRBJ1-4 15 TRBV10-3 TGTGCCATCAGTGAGGAGGGGGGCAGGGCTGAAAAACTGTTTTTT CAISEEGGRAEKLFF
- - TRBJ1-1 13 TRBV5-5 TGTGCCAGCAGCCGAGGAGTAGGGACTGAAGCTTTCTTT CASSRGVGTEAFF